This T cell receptor beta chain was recorded in a study of OX40 agonist ivuxolimab in advanced cancers. Study outcomes and limitations: Antigen specificity was not determined for the expanded peripheral T cells.

Comment on this clone: Its antigen is not identified.

The protocol was immunoSEQ multiplex PCR, while the TCRdb copy is restricted to in-frame clones and leaves out a portion. The sample holds some 76,000 clones, around 82% seen once. Sample: CD4+ or CD8+ T cells sorted from blood, taken in a trial of the OX40 agonist ivuxolimab. The TCR originated in an adult with an advanced solid tumor such as melanoma, head and neck, liver or kidney cancer.

CDR3 amino acids: CASSTPGGNQPQHF. CDR3 nucleotide sequence: TGTGCCAGCAGTACTCCAGGGGGCAATCAGCCCCAGCATTTT. The chain carries TRBV28 and TRBJ1-5, with D perhaps matching TRBD1 (6 bases). Germline assignment: CDR1 MDHEN and CDR2 SYDVKM. V was cut by 5 bases and J by 2 bases, with 10 bases left in between. The CDR3 spans 14 residues.